One sample yielded the 20 T cell receptor beta chains listed below, sequenced in a study of shared clonotypes between healthy human individuals. Here immunoSEQ multiplex PCR was the method, and the copy in TCRdb shows in-frame clones only, minus some. The repertoire holds approximately 2.3 million clones, with 90% to 95% as singletons. The material sequenced was naive CD4+ T cells from PBMCs. Indicated subset: CD45RA+ positively selected. Receptors originate from a young man in good health. Some clones in this sample may be carry-over from other donors' samples.

J is TRBJ2-2 and V is TRBV6-5; D unclear. V was pared by 4 bases and J by 4 bases, with 16 bases between. Looked up from germline, CDR1 is MNHEY and CDR2 is SVGAGI. The CDR3 is 16 amino acids. CDR3 loop: CASSWDVGSGTGELFF. CDR3 in DNA: TGTGCCAGCAGTTGGGATGTGGGGTCGGGCACCGGGGAGCTGTTTTTT.

The J gene is TRBJ2-7, the V gene TRBV5-1, with D possibly TRBD1 on 6 matching bases. Germline assignment: CDR1 SGHRS and CDR2 YFSETQ. V was shortened by 3 bases and J by 6 bases, with 13 bases between the two germline ends. This CDR3 is 13 amino acids long. DNA for the CDR3: TGCGCCAGCAGCTCCCTCCAGGGGTTCGAGCAGTACTTC. Residues: CASSSLQGFEQYF.

The gene calls are TRBV19 and TRBJ1-1; possible D gene TRBD1, 5 bases. Germline values: CDR1 LNHDA, CDR2 SQIVND (reference sequence). This CDR3 contains 13 residues. Trimming took 5 bases from V and 2 from J, leaving 9 bases between them. As DNA, the CDR3 is TGTGCCAGTAGTTGGGGCCGCAACACTGAAGCTTTCTTT. Encoded protein: CASSWGRNTEAFF.

This chain connects TRBV5-1 to TRBJ1-1; D is perhaps TRBD1 (5 bases). Trimming took off 1 base at V and 6 bases at J, with 13 bases between the two ends. The CDR3 has 14 amino acids. CDR1 SGHRS and CDR2 YFSETQ come from the germline V gene. The CDR3 DNA follows: TGCGCCAGCAGCTTGAGGGGATTGTTGGCTGAAGCTTTCTTT. This sequence encodes CASSLRGLLAEAFF.

The V and J genes are TRBV4-3 and TRBJ1-1; 8 bases are shared with TRBD1. The germline V gene encodes CDR1 LGHNA and CDR2 YSLEER. J gave up 0 bases and V 5 bases, and 5 bases lay outside the gene matches. This CDR3 has 15 residues. In DNA, the CDR3 is TGCGCCAGCAGCTTGTCGGGACAGGTGAACACTGAAGCTTTCTTT. It encodes CASSLSGQVNTEAFF.

The chain is built from TRBV18 and TRBJ2-7; TRBD2 agrees at 8 bases. Per germline, CDR1 KGHSH and CDR2 LQKENI. The CDR3 spans 14 residues. V shed 4 bases and J 2 bases; nucleotides not matched to a gene: 4. The chain's CDR3 is CASSRAGGAYEQYF. The DNA of the CDR3 is TGTGCCAGCTCACGGGCGGGAGGCGCCTACGAGCAGTACTTC. Together with reference TRBV18 and TRBJ2-7, the CDR3 gives the full variable domain: NAGVMQNPRHLVRRRGQEARLRCSPMKGHSHVYWYRQLPEEGLKFMVYLQKENIIDESGMPKERFSAEFPKEGPSILRIQQVVRGDSAAYFCASSRAGGAYEQYFGPGTRLTVT.

Concerning this clone itself: The same CDR3 arises from other DNA sequences in this sample as well. This chain connects TRBV5-1 to TRBJ2-3; 7 positions match TRBD1. V shed 4 bases and J 3 bases; nucleotides not matched to a gene: 2. CDR3 size: 13 residues. CDR1 SGHRS and CDR2 YFSETQ come from the germline V gene. The CDR3 DNA reads TGCGCCAGCAGCAGGGACAGTACAGATACGCAGTATTTT. Residues: CASSRDSTDTQYF.

The J gene is TRBJ2-2, the V gene TRBV9; D is ambiguous. The germline V gene has CDR1 SGDLS and CDR2 YYNGEE. V dropped 7 bases and J dropped 8 bases, with 18 bases sitting between them. This CDR3 comprises 14 residues. The chain's CDR3 is CASGERPTLGELFF. In DNA, the CDR3 is TGTGCCAGCGGTGAGCGCCCCACTTTGGGGGAGCTGTTTTTT.

The CDR3 region is CASSVGSGRDSYNEQFF. The CDR3 coding sequence is TGCGCCAGCAGCGTGGGAAGCGGGAGAGACTCCTACAATGAGCAGTTCTTC. The V and J genes are TRBV5-1 and TRBJ2-1, with 8 positions matching TRBD2. Losses at the gene ends were 4 bases for V and 0 bases for J; bases not matched to a gene: 9. Per the germline V gene, CDR1 is SGHRS and CDR2 is YFSETQ. This CDR3 spans 17 amino acids.

In DNA, the CDR3 is TGTGCCAGCAGCCCTCAGGCCCGGGCGGGGGGAAACACCATATATTTT. Translation gives CASSPQARAGGNTIYF. The chain has TRBV7-9 and TRBJ1-3; D remains unclear. Trimming took 5 bases from V and 4 from J, leaving 18 bases between them. Per the germline V gene, CDR1 is SEHNR and CDR2 is FQNEAQ (reference sequence). There are 16 residues in the CDR3.

Only one count was recorded for this clone. The chain links TRBV11-2 to TRBJ1-2; tentative D call: TRBD1 (5 bases). CDR1 is SGHAT, CDR2 FQNNGV, per germline. The V end was cut by 5 bases, the J end by 7 bases, with 17 bases between. The CDR3 consists of 14 residues. CDR3 nucleotide sequence: TGTGCCAGCAGCCCCCCGGGACTGCAAGTTGGCTACACCTTC. It encodes CASSPPGLQVGYTF.

The gene calls are TRBV6-1 and TRBJ2-5, with D possibly TRBD2 on 5 matching bases. CDR1 and CDR2 (germline): MNHNS, SASEGT. V lost 2 bases and J lost 1, with 11 bases in between. CDR3 length equals 15 residues. CDR3 nucleotides: TGTGCCAGCAGTGAAATGATCGGGATCCAAGAGACCCAGTACTTC. It encodes CASSEMIGIQETQYF.

In DNA form, the CDR3 reads TGCAGCGTTGGGGTGTCAGGGAACGAGCAGTACTTC. Its protein is CSVGVSGNEQYF. The chain couples TRBV29-1 to TRBJ2-7; tentatively, D is TRBD1 (5 bases). V was shortened by 4 bases and J by 5 bases, with 12 bases between the two germline ends. Germline-derived CDR1 and CDR2 are SQVTM and ANQGSEA. The CDR3 has 12 amino acids.

V and J are TRBV14 and TRBJ1-2; D unresolved. Germline V gives CDR1 SGHDN, CDR2 FVKESK. The CDR3 has 18 amino acids. Trimming shortened V by 4 bases and J by 4 bases, and 25 bases separated the two germline ends. CDR3 in amino acids: CASSPLIKGPTFTYGYTF. DNA for the CDR3: TGTGCCAGCAGCCCGCTAATAAAAGGGCCCACCTTCACCTATGGCTACACCTTC.

This clone was seen only a few times. The chain employs TRBV29-1 and TRBJ1-2; 9 positions match TRBD1. Germline CDR1 and CDR2: SQVTM and ANQGSEA. This CDR3 contains 10 residues. V trimming: 8 bases; J trimming: 13 bases; junction bases outside the gene matches: 8. The CDR3 DNA is TGCAGCCCCCGACAGGGGGGACTCACCTTC. It codes for CSPRQGGLTF.

The V gene is TRBV5-1, the J gene TRBJ1-2; 10 nucleotides align to TRBD1. The CDR3 runs 14 residues. Germline CDR1 SGHRS, CDR2 YFSETQ. J was trimmed by 8 bases and V by 4 bases; bases with no gene match: 8. CDR3 region: CASSRDRGSWGYTF. The CDR3 nucleotides read TGCGCCAGCAGCCGGGACAGGGGTTCATGGGGCTACACCTTC. Supplemented by reference TRBV5-1 and TRBJ1-2, the full variable domain reads KAGVTQTPRYLIKTRGQQVTLSCSPISGHRSVSWYQQTPGQGLQFLFEYFSETQRNKGNFPGRFSGRQFSNSRSEMNVSTLELGDSALYLCASSRDRGSWGYTFGSGTRLTVV.

The V and J genes are TRBV5-1 and TRBJ1-1, with D perhaps TRBD1 (5 bases). V lost 4 bases to trimming and J lost 5 bases, with 18 bases between them. The CDR3 has 15 residues. Germline V gene data show CDR1 as SGHRS and CDR2 as YFSETQ. The CDR3 nucleotides read TGCGCCAGCAGCCCCGGAGGGGCGATGGGGACTGAAGCTTTCTTT. Translated: CASSPGGAMGTEAFF.

This chain uses TRBV4-1 with TRBJ1-3; no reliable D call. V lost 0 bases and J lost 0, with 6 bases in between. Per the germline V gene, CDR1 is MGHRA and CDR2 is YSYEKL. This CDR3 spans 15 amino acids. CDR3 residues: CASSQDSSSGNTIYF. As DNA, the CDR3 is TGCGCCAGCAGCCAAGATTCGAGCTCTGGAAACACCATATATTTT.

The chain couples TRBV18 to TRBJ1-2, with 10 bases matching TRBD1. V shed 3 bases and J 7 bases; nucleotides not matched to a gene: 2. From germline, CDR1 is KGHSH and CDR2 LQKENI. The CDR3 covers 13 residues. For the CDR3, the DNA is TGTGCCAGCTCACCGACAGGGGGCTTTGGCTACACCTTC. This codes for CASSPTGGFGYTF.

This sequence joins TRBV5-1 and TRBJ2-1, with D possibly matching TRBD1 (5 bases). The V gene's germline CDR1 is SGHRS and CDR2 YFSETQ. The CDR3 loop spans 12 amino acids. Deletions cut 0 bases from V and 14 bases from J, with 12 bases between. The CDR3 region has the DNA TGCGCCAGCAGCTTGGAAGGCACAGGAAAGTTCTTC. Translation gives CASSLEGTGKFF.